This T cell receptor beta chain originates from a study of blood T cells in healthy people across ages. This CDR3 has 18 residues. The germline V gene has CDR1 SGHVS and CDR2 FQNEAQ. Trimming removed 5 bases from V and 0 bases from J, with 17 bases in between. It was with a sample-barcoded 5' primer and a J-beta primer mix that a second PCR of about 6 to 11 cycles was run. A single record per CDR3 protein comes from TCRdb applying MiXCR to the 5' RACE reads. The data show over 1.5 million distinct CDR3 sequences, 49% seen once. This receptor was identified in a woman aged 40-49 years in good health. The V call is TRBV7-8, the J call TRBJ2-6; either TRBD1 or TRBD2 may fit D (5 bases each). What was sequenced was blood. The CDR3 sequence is CASSPRDRSLSGANVLTF. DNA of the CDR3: TGTGCCAGCAGCCCACGGGACCGAAGCCTCTCTGGGGCCAACGTCCTGACTTTC.